This TCR beta chain was documented in a study of blood T cell repertoires in COVID-19. About the research overall: Some COVID-19 samples were acute and others convalescent; all came from the United States, Italy and Spain. T cells, B-cell-depleted T cells, or PBMCs provided the cDNA or gDNA that served as material.

The length of the CDR3 is 13 residues. Germline V gene data show CDR1 as LNHNV and CDR2 as YYDKDF (reference sequence). Between the trimmed V and J ends, which lost 5 bases and 7 bases, there was a span of 11 bases. As handled by the study authors: From reference gene primer amplification, estimates of nucleated cell counts were derived. Here immunoSEQ multiplex PCR was the method, and the copy in TCRdb shows in-frame clones only, minus some. V and J calls and clone size are those listed in that table; D and trimming were worked out from the DNA. The repertoire holds 250,000 or so clones, with around nine tenths as singletons.

Material: peripheral blood. The sequence was obtained from a man aged 40-49 years with active or convalescent COVID-19. The V and J genes are TRBV15 and TRBJ1-4, with D hard to call. The CDR3 coding sequence is TGTGCCACCAGCTCTGGGGAGGGTGAAAAACTGTTTTTT. Translating gives CATSSGEGEKLFF.